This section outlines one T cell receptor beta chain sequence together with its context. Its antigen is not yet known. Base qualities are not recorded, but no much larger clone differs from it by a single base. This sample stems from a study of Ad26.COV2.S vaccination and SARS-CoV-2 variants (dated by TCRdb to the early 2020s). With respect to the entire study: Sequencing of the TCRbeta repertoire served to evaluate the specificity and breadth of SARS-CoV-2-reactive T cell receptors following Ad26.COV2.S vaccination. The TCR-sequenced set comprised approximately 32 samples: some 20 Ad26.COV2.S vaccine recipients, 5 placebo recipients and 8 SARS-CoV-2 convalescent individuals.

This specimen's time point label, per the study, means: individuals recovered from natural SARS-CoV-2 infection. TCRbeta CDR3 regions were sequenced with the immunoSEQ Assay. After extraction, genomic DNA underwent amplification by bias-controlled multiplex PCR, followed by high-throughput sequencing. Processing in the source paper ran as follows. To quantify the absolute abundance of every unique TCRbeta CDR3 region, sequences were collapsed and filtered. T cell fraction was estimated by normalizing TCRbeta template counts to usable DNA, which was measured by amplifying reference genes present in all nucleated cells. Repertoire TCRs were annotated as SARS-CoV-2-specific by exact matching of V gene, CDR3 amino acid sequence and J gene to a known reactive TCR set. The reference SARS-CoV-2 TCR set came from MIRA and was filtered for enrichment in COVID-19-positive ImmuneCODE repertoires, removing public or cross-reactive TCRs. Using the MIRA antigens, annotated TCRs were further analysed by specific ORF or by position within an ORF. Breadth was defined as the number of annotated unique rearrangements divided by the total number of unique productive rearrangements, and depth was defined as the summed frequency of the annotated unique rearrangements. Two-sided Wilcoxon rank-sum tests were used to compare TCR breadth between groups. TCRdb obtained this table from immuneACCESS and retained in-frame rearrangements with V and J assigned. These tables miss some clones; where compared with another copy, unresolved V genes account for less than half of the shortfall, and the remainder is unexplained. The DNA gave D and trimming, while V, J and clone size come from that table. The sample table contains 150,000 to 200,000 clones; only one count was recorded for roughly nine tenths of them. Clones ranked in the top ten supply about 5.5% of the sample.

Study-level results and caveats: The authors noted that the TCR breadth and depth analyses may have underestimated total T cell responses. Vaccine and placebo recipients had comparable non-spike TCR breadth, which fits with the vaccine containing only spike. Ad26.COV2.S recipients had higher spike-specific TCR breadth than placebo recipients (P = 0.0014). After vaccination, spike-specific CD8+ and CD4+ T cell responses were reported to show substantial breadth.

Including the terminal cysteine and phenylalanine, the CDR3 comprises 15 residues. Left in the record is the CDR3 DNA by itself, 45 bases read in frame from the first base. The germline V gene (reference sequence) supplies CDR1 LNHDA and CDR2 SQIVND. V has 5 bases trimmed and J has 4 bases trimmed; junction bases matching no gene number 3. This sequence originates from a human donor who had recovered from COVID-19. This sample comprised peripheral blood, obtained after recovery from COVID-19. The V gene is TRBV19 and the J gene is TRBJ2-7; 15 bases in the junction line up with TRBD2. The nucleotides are TGTGCCAGTAGTCCCGGGACTAGCGGGGGGTACGAGCAGTACTTC. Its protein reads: CASSPGTSGGYEQYF.